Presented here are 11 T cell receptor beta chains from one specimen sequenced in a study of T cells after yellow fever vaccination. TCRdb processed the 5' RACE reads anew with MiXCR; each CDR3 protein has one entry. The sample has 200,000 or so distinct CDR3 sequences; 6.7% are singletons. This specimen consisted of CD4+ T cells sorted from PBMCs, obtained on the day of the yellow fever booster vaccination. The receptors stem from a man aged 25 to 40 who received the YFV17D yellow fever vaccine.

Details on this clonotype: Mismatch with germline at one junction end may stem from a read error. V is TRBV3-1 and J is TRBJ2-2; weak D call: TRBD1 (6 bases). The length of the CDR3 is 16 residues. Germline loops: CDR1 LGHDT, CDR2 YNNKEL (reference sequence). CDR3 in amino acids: CASTQPQGMNTGELFF. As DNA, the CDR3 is TGTGCCAGCACCCAACCCCAGGGGATGAACACCGGGGAGCTGTTTTTT.

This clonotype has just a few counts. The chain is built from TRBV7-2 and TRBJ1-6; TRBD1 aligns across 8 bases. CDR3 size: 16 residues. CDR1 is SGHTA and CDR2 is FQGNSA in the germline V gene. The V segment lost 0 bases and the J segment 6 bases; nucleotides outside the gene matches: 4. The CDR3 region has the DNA TGTGCCAGCAGCTTAGCTAACAGGGGGATTAATTCACCCCTCCACTTT. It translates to CASSLANRGINSPLHF.

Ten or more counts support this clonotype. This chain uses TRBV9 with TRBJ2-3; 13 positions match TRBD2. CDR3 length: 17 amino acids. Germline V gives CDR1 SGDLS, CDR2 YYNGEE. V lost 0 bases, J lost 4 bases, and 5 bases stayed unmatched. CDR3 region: CASSVATSGRAADTQYF. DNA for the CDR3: TGTGCCAGCAGCGTAGCTACTAGCGGGAGGGCTGCAGATACGCAGTATTTT. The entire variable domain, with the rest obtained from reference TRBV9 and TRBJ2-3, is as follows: DSGVTQTPKHLITATGQRVTLRCSPRSGDLSVYWYQQSLDQGLQFLIQYYNGEERAKGNILERFSAQQFPDLHSELNLSSLELGDSALYFCASSVATSGRAADTQYFGPGTRLTVL.

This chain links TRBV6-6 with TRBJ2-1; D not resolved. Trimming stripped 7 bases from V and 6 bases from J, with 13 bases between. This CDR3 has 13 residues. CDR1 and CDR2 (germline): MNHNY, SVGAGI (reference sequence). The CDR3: CASTVNNFNEQFF. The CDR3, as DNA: TGTGCCAGCACAGTGAACAACTTCAATGAGCAGTTCTTC.

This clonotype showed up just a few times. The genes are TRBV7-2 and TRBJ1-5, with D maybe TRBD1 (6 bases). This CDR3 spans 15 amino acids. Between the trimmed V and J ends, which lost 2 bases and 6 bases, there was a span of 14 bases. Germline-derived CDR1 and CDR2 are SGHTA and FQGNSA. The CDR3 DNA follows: TGTGCCAGCAGCTTAAACAGGGAAGGGGGTCAGCCCCAGCATTTT. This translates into CASSLNREGGQPQHF.

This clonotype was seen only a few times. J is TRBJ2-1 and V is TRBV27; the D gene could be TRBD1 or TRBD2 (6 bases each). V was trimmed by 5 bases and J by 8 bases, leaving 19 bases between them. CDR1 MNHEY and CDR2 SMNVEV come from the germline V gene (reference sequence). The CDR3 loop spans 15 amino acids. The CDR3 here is CASSRQGGGGYEQFF. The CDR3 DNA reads TGTGCCAGCAGTCGGCAGGGAGGAGGGGGATATGAGCAGTTCTTC.

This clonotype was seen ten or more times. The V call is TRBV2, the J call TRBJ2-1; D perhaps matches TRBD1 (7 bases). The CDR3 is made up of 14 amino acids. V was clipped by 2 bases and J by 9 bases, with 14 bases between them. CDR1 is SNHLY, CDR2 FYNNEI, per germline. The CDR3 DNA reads TGTGCCAGCAGTGAACAGGGGGGCGGAATTGAGCAGTTCTTC. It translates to CASSEQGGGIEQFF.

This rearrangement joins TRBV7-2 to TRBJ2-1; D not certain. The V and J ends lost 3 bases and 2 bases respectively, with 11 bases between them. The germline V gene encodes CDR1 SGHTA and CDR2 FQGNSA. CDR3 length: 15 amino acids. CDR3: CASSFQAKTYNEQFF. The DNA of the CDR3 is TGTGCCAGCAGCTTCCAAGCGAAGACCTACAATGAGCAGTTCTTC.

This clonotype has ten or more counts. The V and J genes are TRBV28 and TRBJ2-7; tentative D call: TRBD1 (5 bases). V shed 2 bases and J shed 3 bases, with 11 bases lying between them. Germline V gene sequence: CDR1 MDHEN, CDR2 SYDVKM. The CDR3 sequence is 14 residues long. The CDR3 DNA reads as TGTGCCAGCAGTTTACCAGGGCTCATCTACGAGCAGTACTTC. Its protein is CASSLPGLIYEQYF.

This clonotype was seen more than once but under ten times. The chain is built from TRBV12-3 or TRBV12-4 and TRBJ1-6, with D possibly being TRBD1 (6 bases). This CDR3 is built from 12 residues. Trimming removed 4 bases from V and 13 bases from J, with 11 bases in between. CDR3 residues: CASSSQGSPLHF. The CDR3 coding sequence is TGTGCCAGCAGTTCACAGGGCTCCCCCCTCCACTTT.

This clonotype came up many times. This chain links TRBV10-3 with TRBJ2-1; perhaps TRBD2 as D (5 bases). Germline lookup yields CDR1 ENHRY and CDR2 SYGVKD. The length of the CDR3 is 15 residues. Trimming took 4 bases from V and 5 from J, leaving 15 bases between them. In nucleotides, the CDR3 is TGTGCCATCAGTGTACAAATCGGGAATAACAATGAGCAGTTCTTC. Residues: CAISVQIGNNNEQFF.